One T cell receptor beta chain is described in this entry. Its cognate antigen is unknown. This CDR3 is built from 15 residues. cDNA libraries for TRB were generated by 5' RACE incorporating UMI labels. After re-calling the 5' RACE reads, TCRdb lists one entry per CDR3 protein, DNA absent. The sample is made up of about 6,700 distinct CDR3 sequences, and the top ten hold over 1.5% of it. These data belong to a study of CXCR3-negative and CXCR3-positive naive CD8 T cells. The study's findings and limits: Similarly elevated diversity marked both naive subsets, with memory CD8+ cells showing far lower diversity. For CXCR3-positive naive cells, TRB CDR3s were more hydrophobic than those of CXCR3-negative naive cells. Fresh PBMCs went into most assays, and CXCR3 expression partly declined after cryopreservation. Unlike memory cells, which differed, naive CXCR3-negative and CXCR3-positive cells had similar TRBV-TRBJ usage.

The V call is TRBV12-3 or TRBV12-4, the J call TRBJ2-1; there is no DNA to check the TCRdb D call of TRBD1. The receptor comes from a human donor in good health. Some clones in this sample may be carry-over from other donors' samples. Material for sequencing was naive CXCR3+ CD8+ T cells from blood. The subset is: CD45RO-CCR7+CD27+CD95- naive CD8+ T cells expressing CXCR3 (TNR3+). CDR3 region: CASSPVGKGYTEQFF.